These 21 T cell receptor beta chains were all obtained from the same sample, sequenced in a study of T cell clonality in common variable immunodeficiency. Study-wide results and limits: Common variable immunodeficiency TCR beta sequences reportedly had fewer deletions and N-nucleotide insertions.

Clones were sequenced by immunoSEQ multiplex PCR, and TCRdb holds only the in-frame ones, with some missing. The record shows almost 20,000 clones for this sample, with no singletons present. Their antigens remain unidentified. The sequenced sample was peripheral blood mononuclear cells. These TCRs come from a human donor with common variable immunodeficiency.

Notes on this clone: The sample has other DNA sequences that encode this CDR3 too. The CDR3 sequence: CASSSSLAGGSNEQFF. The part of the CDR3 DNA that was read is TGTGCCAGCAGCTCCTCACTAGCGGGAGGTTCGAATGAG. This rearrangement joins TRBV7-7 to TRBJ2-1; 12 bases are shared with TRBD2. The read ends 3 residues before the CDR3 terminus; that terminus is restored from the germline J gene. The germline V gene has CDR1 SSHAT and CDR2 FNYEAQ (reference sequence). The CDR3 is 16 residues long. J lost 7 bases, V lost 4 bases, and 8 bases had no gene match.

This clone was counted many times. The missing CDR3 end, 3 residues past where the read stops, is filled in from the germline J gene. This chain joins TRBV4-1 and TRBJ2-1; 13 bases are shared with TRBD2. Germline lookup yields CDR1 MGHRA and CDR2 YSYEKL. Trimming cost V 4 bases and J 1 base; bases outside gene matches: 1. This CDR3 is 16 amino acids long. CDR3 DNA (partial): TGCGCCAGCAGCCTGGGACTAGCGGGATCCTACAATGAG. Translation: CASSLGLAGSYNE. The entire CDR3 sequence reads CASSLGLAGSYNEQFF.

This clone appeared many times. The read falls 3 residues short of the CDR3 end, and the missing part is taken from the germline J gene. J is TRBJ1-2 and V is TRBV19, with 7 bases aligning to TRBD1. The V gene's germline CDR1 is LNHDA and CDR2 SQIVND (reference sequence). The CDR3 spans 12 residues. V lost 2 bases, J lost 7 bases, and 1 base stayed unmatched. This CDR3 is CASSITGAGYTF. Partial CDR3 DNA: TGTGCCAGTAGTATAACAGGGGCTGGC.

This clone was seen ten or more times. The CDR3 end lies 3 residues beyond the end of the read and is filled in from the germline J gene. The J gene is TRBJ2-5, the V gene TRBV20-1, with D hard to call. V shed 6 bases and J shed 2 bases, with 4 bases lying between them. The CDR3 is 10 amino acids. Germline V lookup: CDR1 DFQATT, CDR2 SNEGSKA (reference sequence). CDR3 in amino acids: CSAGQETQYF. The CDR3 bases that were read are TGCAGTGCAGGGCAAGAGACC.

This clone was counted many times. The CDR3 end falls 3 residues outside the read, so it is completed with the germline J gene. The chain employs TRBV18 and TRBJ1-5, with 8 positions matching TRBD1. The CDR3 loop spans 15 amino acids. V lost 4 bases and J lost 6; bases outside the gene matches: 8. CDR1 and CDR2 from the germline V gene are KGHSH and LQKENI. The CDR3 region is CASSRETGARQPQHF. Partial CDR3 DNA: TGTGCCAGCTCACGGGAGACAGGGGCACGTCAGCCC.

This clone was observed many times. The read stops 3 residues short of the end of the CDR3; the missing end is completed from the germline J gene. The chain has TRBV20-1 and TRBJ2-1; the match to TRBD2 covers 12 bases. Germline assignment: CDR1 DFQATT and CDR2 SNEGSKA (reference sequence). The CDR3 runs to 19 residues. V trimming: 2 bases; J trimming: 0 bases; junction bases outside the gene matches: 11. CDR3 sequence reads: CSARSPGLAGTSSYNEQFF. The DNA read from the CDR3 is TGCAGTGCTAGATCCCCGGGACTAGCGGGCACTAGCTCCTACAATGAG.

At least ten counts were recorded for this clone. The CDR3 end is not reached by the read, which stops 3 residues before it; the germline J gene fills it in. The chain couples TRBV13 to TRBJ1-2, with no clear D. This CDR3 is 16 amino acids long. Germline CDR1 is PRHDT and CDR2 is FYEKMQ (reference sequence). The V end lost 3 bases, the J end lost 0 bases, and 14 bases lay between the germline ends. CDR3 sequence: CASSFFNSQANYGYTF. The DNA read from the CDR3 is TGTGCCAGCAGCTTTTTTAACAGCCAAGCTAACTATGGC.

This clone was observed a handful of times. The read terminates 3 residues ahead of where the CDR3 ends, so the germline J gene completes it. The rearrangement uses TRBV11-2 and TRBJ2-1; 11 bases match TRBD1. The CDR3 totals 15 residues. V shed 3 bases and J 4 bases; nucleotides not matched to a gene: 2. Per germline, CDR1 SGHAT and CDR2 FQNNGV. This CDR3 reads CASSFGQGAYNEQFF. The DNA read from the CDR3 is TGTGCCAGCAGCTTCGGACAGGGGGCGTACAATGAG.

There are many counts of this clone. The read finishes 3 residues shy of the CDR3 end, and the germline J gene is used to complete it. The chain is built from TRBV19 and TRBJ2-1; no clear D gene. Trimming took off 3 bases at V and 5 bases at J, with 17 bases between the two ends. Germline CDR1 reads LNHDA; CDR2 reads SQIVND (reference sequence). This CDR3 has 16 residues. CDR3 DNA, as far as it was read: TGTGCCAGTAGTATCTTCTTTGGGCCGCGCCACAATGAG. Amino acids: CASSIFFGPRHNE. The whole CDR3 sequence reads CASSIFFGPRHNEQFF.

This clone showed up just a few times. The read finishes 3 residues shy of the CDR3 end, and the germline J gene is used to complete it. The rearrangement uses TRBV6-1 and TRBJ1-4, with 12 bases aligning to TRBD1. The trim removed 2 bases at V and 5 bases at J, leaving 3 bases unmatched. Germline V gene data show CDR1 as MNHNS and CDR2 as SASEGT. This CDR3 region has 16 residues. The CDR3 here is CASSEWGQGANEKLFF. The part of the CDR3 DNA that was read is TGTGCCAGCAGTGAATGGGGACAGGGGGCAAATGAAAAA.

The sample holds many counts of this clone. The sequence runs out 3 residues before the end of the CDR3; the remainder is reconstructed from the germline J gene. The chain is built from TRBV19 and TRBJ2-3; D perhaps matches TRBD2 (5 bases). Germline CDR1 is LNHDA and CDR2 is SQIVND (reference sequence). The CDR3 loop spans 11 amino acids. V shed 5 bases and J shed 6 bases, with 6 bases lying between them. CDR3 amino acids: CASSLADTQYF. The sequenced CDR3 bases are TGTGCCAGTAGTTTAGCGGATACG.

This clone is termed medium-sized (0.01 to 0.1%). The missing CDR3 end, 3 residues past where the read stops, is filled in from the germline J gene. This chain connects TRBV20-1 to TRBJ2-1; TRBD1 agrees at 11 bases. The V gene's germline CDR1 is DFQATT and CDR2 SNEGSKA (reference sequence). CDR3 size: 15 residues. The junction had 12 bases not matched to a gene; V was cut back by 6 bases and J by 8 bases. The sequenced CDR3 bases are TGCAGTGCCGCAAACACCGGGACAGGGGGGCATGAG. This gives the protein CSAANTGTGGHE. The entire CDR3 reads CSAANTGTGGHEQFF.

In its sample, this clone ranks as medium-sized. With the read ending 3 residues before the CDR3 end, the germline J gene is used to fill in that end. The chain combines TRBV15 with TRBJ1-2; no reliable D call. Germline V gene data show CDR1 as LNHNV and CDR2 as YYDKDF (reference sequence). CDR3 size: 16 residues. The sequenced CDR3 bases are TGTGCCACCAGCAGAGATCTCTGGGCGGACTCGAGTAGC. Its translation: CATSRDLWADSSS. Given in full, the CDR3 is CATSRDLWADSSSYTF. Full variable domain (missing parts from reference TRBV15 and TRBJ1-2): DAMVIQNPRYQVTQFGKPVTLSCSQTLNHNVMYWYQQKSSQAPKLLFHYYDKDFNNEADTPDNFQSRRPNTSFCFLDIRSPGLGDTAMYLCATSRDLWADSSSYTFGSGTRLTVV.

This clone appeared a few times. The sequence runs out 3 residues before the end of the CDR3; the remainder is reconstructed from the germline J gene. V usage is TRBV20-1 and J usage is TRBJ2-1; 11 bases line up with TRBD2. Germline CDR1 DFQATT, CDR2 SNEGSKA (reference sequence). The V and J ends lost 2 bases and 5 bases, in that order; junction bases with no gene match: 17. This CDR3 region has 19 residues. The CDR3: CSARSRLAGFLRYNNEQFF. The sequenced CDR3 bases are TGCAGTGCTAGATCCCGACTAGCGGGATTTCTCAGATACAACAATGAG.

This clone was recorded many times. The read terminates 3 residues ahead of where the CDR3 ends, so the germline J gene completes it. The chain links TRBV5-1 to TRBJ2-5; 9 positions agree with TRBD1. The CDR3 is made up of 15 amino acids. Germline V gene data show CDR1 as SGHRS and CDR2 as YFSETQ. V lost 1 base and J lost 5; bases outside the gene matches: 6. The CDR3 sequence is CASSLIQGAGETQYF. Incomplete CDR3 DNA: TGCGCCAGCAGCTTGATACAGGGGGCCGGGGAGACC.

This clone was detected many times. The read halts 3 residues ahead of the CDR3 end, with the missing end drawn from the germline J gene. V usage is TRBV7-9 and J usage is TRBJ2-5; 7 nucleotides align to TRBD2. The CDR3 contains 15 residues. Germline lookup yields CDR1 SEHNR and CDR2 FQNEAQ (reference sequence). Unmatched junction bases numbered 3, after V lost 1 base and J lost 1 base. The part of the CDR3 DNA that was read is TGTGCCAGCAGCTTAGGGTCTAGCGGCCAAGAGACC. Protein: CASSLGSSGQET. The CDR3, in full, reads CASSLGSSGQETQYF. Filled out from reference TRBV7-9 and TRBJ2-5, the complete variable domain reads DTGVSQNPRHKITKRGQNVTFRCDPISEHNRLYWYRQTLGQGPEFLTYFQNEAQLEKSRLLSDRFSAERPKGSFSTLEIQRTEQGDSAMYLCASSLGSSGQETQYFGPGTRLLVL.

This clone occurred many times. The CDR3 end falls 3 residues outside the read, so it is completed with the germline J gene. The chain joins TRBV12-3 or TRBV12-4 to TRBJ2-7; 7 bases match TRBD2. The CDR3 is made up of 14 amino acids. V shed 6 bases, J shed 0 bases, and the junction held 5 bases outside the gene matches. The sequenced CDR3 bases are TGTGCCAGCAGGCCTAGCGGTAGCTCCTACGAG. Translated, it gives CASRPSGSSYE. From start to end, the CDR3 is CASRPSGSSYEQYF.

This clone was recorded at least ten times. Sequencing ends 3 residues short of the CDR3 end; the germline J gene provides the rest. The gene calls are TRBV19 and TRBJ2-7, with a possible D match to TRBD2 (5 bases). The CDR3 extends over 15 amino acids. V was cut by 1 base and J by 2 bases, with 12 bases left in between. Germline V gives CDR1 LNHDA, CDR2 SQIVND (reference sequence). The CDR3 is CASSIGWQEAYEQYF. Partial CDR3 DNA: TGTGCCAGTAGTATAGGGTGGCAGGAGGCCTACGAG.

Ten or more counts support this clone. Coverage ceases 3 residues before the CDR3 finishes, and the germline J gene fills in the end. The chain combines TRBV7-9 with TRBJ1-1; no firm D call. There are 11 residues in the CDR3. Germline V lookup: CDR1 SEHNR, CDR2 FQNEAQ (reference sequence). Trimming cost V 5 bases and J 6 bases, with 7 bases left between them. The sequenced CDR3 bases are TGTGCCAGCAGCCCGGGGTCTGAA. Its translation: CASSPGSE. The whole CDR3 protein is CASSPGSEAFF.

This clone occurred many times. The CDR3 spells CASSEESAKNSPLHF. The DNA read from the CDR3 is TGTGCCAGCAGTGAAGAGAGCGCCAAAAATTCACCC. The chain has TRBV2 and TRBJ1-6; D call uncertain. The CDR3 end is not reached by the read, which stops 3 residues before it; the germline J gene fills it in. Germline V lookup: CDR1 SNHLY, CDR2 FYNNEI. Between the trimmed V and J ends, which lost 1 base and 7 bases, there was a span of 11 bases. The CDR3 extends over 15 amino acids.

This clone was seen ten or more times. The read comes to an end 3 residues before the CDR3 does, leaving the germline J gene to fill in the end. V usage is TRBV12-3 or TRBV12-4 and J usage is TRBJ2-1; TRBD2 agrees at 8 bases. CDR3 size: 15 residues. The trim removed 2 bases at V and 5 bases at J, leaving 5 bases unmatched. The CDR3 here is CASSLLSGRDNEQFF. The part of the CDR3 DNA that was read is TGTGCCAGCAGTTTACTGAGCGGGAGAGACAATGAG.